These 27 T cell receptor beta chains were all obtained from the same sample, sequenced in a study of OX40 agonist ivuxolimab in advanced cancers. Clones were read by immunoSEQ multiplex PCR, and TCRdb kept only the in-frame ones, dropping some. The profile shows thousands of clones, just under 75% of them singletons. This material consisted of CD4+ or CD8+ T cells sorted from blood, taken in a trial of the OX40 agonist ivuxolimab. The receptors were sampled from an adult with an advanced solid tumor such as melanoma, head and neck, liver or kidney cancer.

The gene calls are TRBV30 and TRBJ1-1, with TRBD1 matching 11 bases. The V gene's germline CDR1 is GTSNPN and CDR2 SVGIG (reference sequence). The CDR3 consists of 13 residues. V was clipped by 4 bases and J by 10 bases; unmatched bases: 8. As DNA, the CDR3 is TGTGCCTGGACCGAGGGACAGGGGGTCGGAGCTTTCTTT. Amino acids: CAWTEGQGVGAFF.

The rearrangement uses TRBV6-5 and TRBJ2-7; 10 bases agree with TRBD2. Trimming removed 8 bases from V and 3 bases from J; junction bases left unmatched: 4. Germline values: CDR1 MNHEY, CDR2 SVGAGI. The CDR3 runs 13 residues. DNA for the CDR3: TGTGCCAGCGGTACTAGCGGGGACTACGAGCAGTACTTC. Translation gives CASGTSGDYEQYF.

CDR3 sequence reads: CASSERSTGSYEQYF. In DNA form, the CDR3 reads TGTGCCAGCAGTGAGAGGTCGACGGGTTCCTACGAGCAGTACTTC. The rearrangement links TRBV2 to TRBJ2-7; the D is unclear. The V end was cut by 3 bases, the J end by 1 base, with 13 bases between. The CDR3 has 15 residues. The V gene's germline CDR1 is SNHLY and CDR2 FYNNEI.

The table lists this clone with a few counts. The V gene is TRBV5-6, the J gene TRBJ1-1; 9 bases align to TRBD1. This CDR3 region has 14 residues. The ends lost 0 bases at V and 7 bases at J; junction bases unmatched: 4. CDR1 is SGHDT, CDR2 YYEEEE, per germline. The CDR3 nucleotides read TGTGCCAGCAGCTTGGCCGGGACAGGGAGTGAAGCTTTCTTT. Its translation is CASSLAGTGSEAFF.

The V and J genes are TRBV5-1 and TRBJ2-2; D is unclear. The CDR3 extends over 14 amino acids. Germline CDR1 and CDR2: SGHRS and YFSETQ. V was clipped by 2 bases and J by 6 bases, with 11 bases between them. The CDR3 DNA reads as TGCGCCAGCAGCTTATCCCTTGTATCCGGGGAGCTGTTTTTT. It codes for CASSLSLVSGELFF.

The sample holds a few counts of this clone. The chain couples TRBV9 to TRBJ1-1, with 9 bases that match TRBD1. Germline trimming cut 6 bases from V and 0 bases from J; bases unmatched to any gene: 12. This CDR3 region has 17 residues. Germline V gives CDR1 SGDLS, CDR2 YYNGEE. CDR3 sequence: CASTAGQGFPLNTEAFF. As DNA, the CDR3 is TGTGCCAGCACCGCGGGACAGGGCTTTCCCCTGAACACTGAAGCTTTCTTT. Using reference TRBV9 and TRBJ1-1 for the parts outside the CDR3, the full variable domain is DSGVTQTPKHLITATGQRVTLRCSPRSGDLSVYWYQQSLDQGLQFLIQYYNGEERAKGNILERFSAQQFPDLHSELNLSSLELGDSALYFCASTAGQGFPLNTEAFFGQGTRLTVV.

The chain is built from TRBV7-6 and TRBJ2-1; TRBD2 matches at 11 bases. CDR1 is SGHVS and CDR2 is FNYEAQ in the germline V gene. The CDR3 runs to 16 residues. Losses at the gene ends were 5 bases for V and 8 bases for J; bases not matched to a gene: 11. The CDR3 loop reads CASSPSSGTSGHEQFF. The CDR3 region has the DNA TGTGCCAGCAGCCCCTCCTCGGGGACTAGCGGACATGAGCAGTTCTTC.

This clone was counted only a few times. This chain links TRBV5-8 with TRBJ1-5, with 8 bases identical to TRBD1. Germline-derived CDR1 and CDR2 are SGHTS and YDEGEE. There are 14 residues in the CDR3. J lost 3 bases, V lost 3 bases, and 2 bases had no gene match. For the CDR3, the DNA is TGTGCCAGCAGCTGGACAGGGAACAATCAGCCCCAGCATTTT. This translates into CASSWTGNNQPQHF.

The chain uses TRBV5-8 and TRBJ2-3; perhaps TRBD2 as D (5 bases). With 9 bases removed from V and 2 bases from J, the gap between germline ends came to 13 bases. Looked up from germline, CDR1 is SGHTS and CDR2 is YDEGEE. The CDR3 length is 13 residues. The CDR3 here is CATSGLITDTQYF. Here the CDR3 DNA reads TGTGCCACCAGTGGACTGATCACAGATACGCAGTATTTT.

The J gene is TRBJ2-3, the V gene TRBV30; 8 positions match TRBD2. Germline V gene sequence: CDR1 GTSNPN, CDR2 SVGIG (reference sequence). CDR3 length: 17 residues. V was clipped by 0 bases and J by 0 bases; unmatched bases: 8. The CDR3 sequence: CAWSVRGGSRSTDTQYF. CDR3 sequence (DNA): TGTGCCTGGAGTGTACGGGGGGGCAGCCGTAGCACAGATACGCAGTATTTT.

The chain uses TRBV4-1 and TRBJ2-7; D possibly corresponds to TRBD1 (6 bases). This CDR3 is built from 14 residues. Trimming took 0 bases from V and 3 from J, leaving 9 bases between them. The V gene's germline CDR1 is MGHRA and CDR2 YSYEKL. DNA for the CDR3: TGCGCCAGCAGCCAAGACAGGGGTAGCTACGAGCAGTACTTC. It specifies CASSQDRGSYEQYF.

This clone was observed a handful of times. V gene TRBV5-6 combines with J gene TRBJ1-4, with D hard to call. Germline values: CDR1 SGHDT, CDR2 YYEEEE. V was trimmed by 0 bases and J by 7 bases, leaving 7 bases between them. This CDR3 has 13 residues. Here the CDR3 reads CASSLVRREKLFF. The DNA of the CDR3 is TGTGCCAGCAGCTTGGTCCGCCGTGAAAAACTGTTTTTT.

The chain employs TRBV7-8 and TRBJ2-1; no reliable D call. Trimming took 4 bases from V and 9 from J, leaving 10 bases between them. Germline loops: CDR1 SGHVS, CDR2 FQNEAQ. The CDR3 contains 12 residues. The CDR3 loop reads CASSSPPSEQFF. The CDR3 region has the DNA TGTGCCAGCAGCTCCCCCCCCTCTGAGCAGTTCTTC. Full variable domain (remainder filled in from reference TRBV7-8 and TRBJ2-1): GAGVSQSPRYKVAKRGQDVALRCDPISGHVSLFWYQQALGQGPEFLTYFQNEAQLDKSGLPSDRFFAERPEGSVSTLKIQRTQQEDSAVYLCASSSPPSEQFFGPGTRLTVL.

CDR3 sequence: CASSQGADEQYF. The CDR3 region has the DNA TGTGCCAGCAGCCAGGGGGCAGACGAGCAGTACTTC. V usage is TRBV25-1 and J usage is TRBJ2-7; 8 bases line up with TRBD1. This CDR3 has 12 amino acids. Germline V gives CDR1 MGHDK, CDR2 SYGVNS. V shed 6 bases and J 5 bases; nucleotides not matched to a gene: 3.

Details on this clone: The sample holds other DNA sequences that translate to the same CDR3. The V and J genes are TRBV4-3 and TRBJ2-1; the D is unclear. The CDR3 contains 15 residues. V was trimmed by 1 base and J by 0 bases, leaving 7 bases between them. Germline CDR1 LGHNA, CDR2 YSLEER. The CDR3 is CASSQARSSYNEQFF. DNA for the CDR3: TGCGCCAGCAGCCAAGCGAGAAGCTCCTACAATGAGCAGTTCTTC.

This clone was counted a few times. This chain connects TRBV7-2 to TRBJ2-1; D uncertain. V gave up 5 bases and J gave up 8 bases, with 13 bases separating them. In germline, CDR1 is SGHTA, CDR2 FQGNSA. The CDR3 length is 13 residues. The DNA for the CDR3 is TGTGCCAGCAGCGTGAATAGGGCCCATGAGCAGTTCTTC. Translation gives CASSVNRAHEQFF.

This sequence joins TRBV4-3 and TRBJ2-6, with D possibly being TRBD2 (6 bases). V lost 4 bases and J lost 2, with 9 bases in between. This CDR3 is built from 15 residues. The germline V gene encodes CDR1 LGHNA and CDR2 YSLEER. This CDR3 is CASSLGTAGANVLTF. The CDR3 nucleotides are TGCGCCAGCAGCCTGGGGACTGCTGGGGCCAACGTCCTGACTTTC.

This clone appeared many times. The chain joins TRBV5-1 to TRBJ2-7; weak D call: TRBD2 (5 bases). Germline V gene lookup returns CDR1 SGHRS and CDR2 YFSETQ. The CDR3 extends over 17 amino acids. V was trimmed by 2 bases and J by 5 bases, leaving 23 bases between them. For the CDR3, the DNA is TGCGCCAGCAGCTTTCGAGAGATCGAGGGTGGCGCGGACGAGCAGTACTTC. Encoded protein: CASSFREIEGGADEQYF.

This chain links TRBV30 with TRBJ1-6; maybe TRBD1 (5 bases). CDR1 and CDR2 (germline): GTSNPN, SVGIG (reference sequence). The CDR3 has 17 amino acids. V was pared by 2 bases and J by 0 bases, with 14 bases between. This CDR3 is CAWSLGTVLSYNSPLHF. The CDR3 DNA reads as TGTGCCTGGAGTTTGGGGACGGTGCTCTCCTATAATTCACCCCTCCACTTT.

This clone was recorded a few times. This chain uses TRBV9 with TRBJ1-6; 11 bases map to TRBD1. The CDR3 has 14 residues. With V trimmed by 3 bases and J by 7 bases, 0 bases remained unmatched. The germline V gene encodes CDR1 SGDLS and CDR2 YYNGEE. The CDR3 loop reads CASSGDRGNSPLHF. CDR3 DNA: TGTGCCAGCAGCGGGGACAGGGGGAATTCACCCCTCCACTTT.

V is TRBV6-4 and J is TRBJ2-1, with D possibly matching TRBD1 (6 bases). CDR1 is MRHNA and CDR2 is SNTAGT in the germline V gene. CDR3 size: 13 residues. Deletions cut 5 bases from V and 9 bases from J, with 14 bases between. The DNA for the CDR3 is TGTGCCAGCAGTCCACAGGGTGGCGGTGAGCAGTTCTTC. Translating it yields CASSPQGGGEQFF.

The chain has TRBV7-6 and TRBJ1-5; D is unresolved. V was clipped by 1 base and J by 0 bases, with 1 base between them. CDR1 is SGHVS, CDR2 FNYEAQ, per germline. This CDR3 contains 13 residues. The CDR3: CASSLDSNQPQHF. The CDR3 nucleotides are TGTGCCAGCAGCTTAGATAGCAATCAGCCCCAGCATTTT.

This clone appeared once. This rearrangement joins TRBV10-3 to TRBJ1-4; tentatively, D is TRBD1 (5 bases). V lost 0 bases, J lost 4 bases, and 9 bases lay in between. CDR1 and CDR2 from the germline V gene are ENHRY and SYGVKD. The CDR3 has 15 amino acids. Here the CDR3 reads CAISESGTVNEKLFF. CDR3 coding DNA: TGTGCCATCAGTGAGTCCGGGACGGTTAATGAAAAACTGTTTTTT.

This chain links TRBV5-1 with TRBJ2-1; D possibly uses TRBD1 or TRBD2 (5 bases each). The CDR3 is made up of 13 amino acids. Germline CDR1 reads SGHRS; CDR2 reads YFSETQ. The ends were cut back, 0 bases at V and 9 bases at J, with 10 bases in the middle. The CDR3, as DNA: TGCGCCAGCAGCTTGGGAGCCGGGACTGAGCAGTTCTTC. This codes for CASSLGAGTEQFF. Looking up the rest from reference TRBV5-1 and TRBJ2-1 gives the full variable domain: KAGVTQTPRYLIKTRGQQVTLSCSPISGHRSVSWYQQTPGQGLQFLFEYFSETQRNKGNFPGRFSGRQFSNSRSEMNVSTLELGDSALYLCASSLGAGTEQFFGPGTRLTVL.

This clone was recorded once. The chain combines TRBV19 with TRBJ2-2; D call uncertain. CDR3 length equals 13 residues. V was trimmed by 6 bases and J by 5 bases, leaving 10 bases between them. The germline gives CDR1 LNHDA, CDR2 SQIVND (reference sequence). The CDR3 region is CASSQLTTGELFF. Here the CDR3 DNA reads TGTGCCAGTAGCCAACTTACGACCGGGGAGCTGTTTTTT. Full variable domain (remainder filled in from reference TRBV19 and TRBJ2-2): DGGITQSPKYLFRKEGQNVTLSCEQNLNHDAMYWYRQDPGQGLRLIYYSQIVNDFQKGDIAEGYSVSREKKESFPLTVTSAQKNPTAFYLCASSQLTTGELFFGEGSRLTVL.

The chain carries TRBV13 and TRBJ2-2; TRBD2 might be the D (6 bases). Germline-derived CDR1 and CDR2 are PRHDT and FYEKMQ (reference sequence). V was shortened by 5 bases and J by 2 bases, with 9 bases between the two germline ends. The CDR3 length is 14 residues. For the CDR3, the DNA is TGTGCCAGCAGCGGGGGGTACAACACCGGGGAGCTGTTTTTT. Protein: CASSGGYNTGELFF.

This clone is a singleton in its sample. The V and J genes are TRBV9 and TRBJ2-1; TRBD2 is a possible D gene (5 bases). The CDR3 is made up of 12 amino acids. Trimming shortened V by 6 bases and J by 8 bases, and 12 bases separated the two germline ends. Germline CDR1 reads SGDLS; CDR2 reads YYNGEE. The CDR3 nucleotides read TGTGCCAGCAACGGAGGTGGGGATGAGCAGTTCTTC. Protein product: CASNGGGDEQFF.